One and the same sample provided the 16 T cell receptor beta chains below, sequenced in a study of T cells in women clearing cervical HPV infection. Sequencing used immunoSEQ multiplex PCR; TCRdb keeps in-frame clones, though not all of them. Its listing shows fewer than 50,000 clones. Sequencing was carried out using blood buffy coat. These TCRs come from a woman aged 18 to 69 with a cervical HPV16 infection that either progressed to CIN3+ or cleared (not recorded which).

As concerns this clone: The read falls 3 residues short of the CDR3 end, and the missing part is taken from the germline J gene. This sequence joins TRBV9 and TRBJ2-7; D may be TRBD2 (5 bases). The V gene's germline CDR1 is SGDLS and CDR2 YYNGEE. V lost 4 bases to trimming and J lost 6 bases, with 8 bases between them. CDR3 length: 11 amino acids. CDR3 DNA (partial): TGTGCCAGCAGCCCTGCGGGCGAG. Its protein is CASSPAGE. The entire CDR3 protein reads CASSPAGEQYF. The full variable domain, with the rest looked up from reference TRBV9 and TRBJ2-7, is DSGVTQTPKHLITATGQRVTLRCSPRSGDLSVYWYQQSLDQGLQFLIQYYNGEERAKGNILERFSAQQFPDLHSELNLSSLELGDSALYFCASSPAGEQYFGPGTRLTVT.

Notes on this clone: The read stops 3 residues short of the end of the CDR3; the missing end is completed from the germline J gene. The sample holds other DNA sequences that translate to the same CDR3. The chain employs TRBV5-1 and TRBJ2-1; 7 positions agree with TRBD1. CDR3 size: 15 residues. Per germline, CDR1 SGHRS and CDR2 YFSETQ. V shed 0 bases and J 4 bases; nucleotides not matched to a gene: 4. The sequenced part of the CDR3 DNA is TGCGCCAGCAGCTTGGAACAGGGGTCTTACAATGAG. Translating it yields CASSLEQGSYNE. The CDR3 as a whole reads CASSLEQGSYNEQFF.

As regards this clone: The read ends 3 residues shy of where the CDR3 ends; the end is completed using the germline J gene. This rearrangement joins TRBV7-8 to TRBJ2-2; perhaps TRBD2 as D (6 bases). V lost 1 base, J lost 6 bases, and 9 bases lay in between. The CDR3 has 14 residues. CDR1 is SGHVS and CDR2 is FQNEAQ in the germline V gene. This CDR3 reads CASSLDRLAGELFF. Partial CDR3 DNA: TGTGCCAGCAGCTTAGATAGACTAGCCGGGGAG.

For this clone: The DNA ends 3 residues before the CDR3 does, and the rest of the CDR3 is filled in from the germline J gene. The chain uses TRBV20-1 and TRBJ1-1; a possible D gene is TRBD1 (5 bases). The CDR3 has 12 amino acids. CDR1 is DFQATT and CDR2 is SNEGSKA in the germline V gene (reference sequence). CDR3 protein: CSARDGGGDAFF. The sequenced part of the CDR3 DNA is TGCAGTGCTAGAGATGGCGGGGGAGAT.

A remark on this clone: The sequenced fragment ends 3 residues before the CDR3 boundary, so the rest is inferred from the germline J gene. This rearrangement joins TRBV30 to TRBJ1-2; 8 bases map to TRBD1. CDR3 size: 12 residues. The germline CDR1 and CDR2 sequences are GTSNPN and SVGIG (reference sequence). Incomplete CDR3 DNA: TGTGCCTGGGACAGGGGTTTGGGCGGC. This gives the protein CAWDRGLGG. The CDR3 as a whole reads CAWDRGLGGYTF.

Points on this clone: The read gets to within 3 residues of the CDR3 end, and the germline J gene fills in the rest. The rearrangement joins TRBV2 to TRBJ2-3, with 9 bases lining up with TRBD1. The CDR3 runs to 15 residues. Germline V gives CDR1 SNHLY, CDR2 FYNNEI. Unmatched junction bases numbered 6, after V lost 4 bases and J lost 4 bases. CDR3 DNA, as far as it was read: TGTGCCAGCAGTGGGGGACAGGGTGCCCCAGATACG. Protein sequence: CASSGGQGAPDT. The whole CDR3 is CASSGGQGAPDTQYF.

Notes on this clone: The observed sequence ends 3 residues before the CDR3 terminus, with the missing tail filled in from the germline J gene. This rearrangement joins TRBV10-1 to TRBJ1-1; possibly TRBD1 for D (5 bases). Trimming removed 2 bases from V and 5 bases from J, with 9 bases in between. This CDR3 is 13 amino acids long. Germline CDR1 reads WNHNN; CDR2 reads SYGVQD (reference sequence). The CDR3 protein is CASSEGALTEAFF. The covered CDR3 bases are TGCGCCAGCAGTGAGGGGGCTTTGACTGAA.

As to this clone: The read comes to an end 3 residues before the CDR3 does, leaving the germline J gene to fill in the end. The chain couples TRBV19 to TRBJ2-1; D might be TRBD1 (6 bases). This CDR3 comprises 14 residues. Germline V lookup: CDR1 LNHDA, CDR2 SQIVND (reference sequence). The V and J ends lost 6 bases and 7 bases respectively, with 16 bases between them. CDR3 region: CASRVRGRVNEQFF. CDR3 DNA (partial): TGTGCCAGTAGAGTCAGGGGAAGGGTAAATGAG.

CDR3 in amino acids: CSAPGQGNGELFF. The CDR3 bases that were read are TGCAGTGCCCCGGGACAGGGGAACGGGGAG. V usage is TRBV20-1 and J usage is TRBJ2-2, with 10 bases lining up with TRBD1. The observed sequence ends 3 residues before the CDR3 terminus, with the missing tail filled in from the germline J gene. Trimming cost V 6 bases and J 7 bases; bases outside gene matches: 5. The V gene's germline CDR1 is DFQATT and CDR2 SNEGSKA (reference sequence). This CDR3 has 13 amino acids.

A remark on this clone: The read comes to an end 3 residues before the CDR3 does, leaving the germline J gene to fill in the end. This sequence joins TRBV18 and TRBJ2-5; the match to TRBD1 covers 7 bases. Trimming cost V 4 bases and J 5 bases; bases outside gene matches: 10. The CDR3 runs 15 residues. Germline V gives CDR1 KGHSH, CDR2 LQKENI. Incomplete CDR3 DNA: TGTGCCAGCTCACAGGGGACAGTCGACGGGGAGACC. Translation: CASSQGTVDGET. The CDR3 reads in full as CASSQGTVDGETQYF.

About this clone itself: The CDR3 extends 3 residues past the end of the read, so its final part is completed from the germline J gene. The chain links TRBV27 to TRBJ2-3, with TRBD1 as a possible D gene (6 bases). V was shortened by 5 bases and J by 3 bases, with 12 bases between the two germline ends. This CDR3 comprises 14 residues. Per germline, CDR1 MNHEY and CDR2 SMNVEV (reference sequence). The CDR3 reads CASSASRGTDTQYF. The CDR3 bases that were read are TGTGCCAGCAGTGCTAGCAGGGGAACAGATACG.

To note about this clone: The CDR3 end falls 3 residues outside the read, so it is completed with the germline J gene. The chain is built from TRBV29-1 and TRBJ2-2, with a weak D call TRBD2 (6 bases). Germline loops: CDR1 SQVTM, CDR2 ANQGSEA. The CDR3 sequence is 13 residues long. Trimming shortened V by 7 bases and J by 5 bases, and 14 bases separated the two germline ends. The DNA read from the CDR3 is TGCAGCGCTGGAGGGGTAGAAACCGGGGAG. The encoded protein is CSAGGVETGE. The whole CDR3 reads CSAGGVETGELFF.

A note on this clone: The read terminates 3 residues ahead of where the CDR3 ends, so the germline J gene completes it. The V gene is TRBV2, the J gene TRBJ1-3; a possible D gene is TRBD1 (5 bases). The CDR3 covers 16 residues. V lost 2 bases, J lost 0 bases, and 11 bases lay in between. Germline V gene data show CDR1 as SNHLY and CDR2 as FYNNEI. CDR3 bases read: TGTGCCAGCAGTGAATGGGGCGCAGCCTCTGGAAACACC. The encoded protein is CASSEWGAASGNT. The entire CDR3 protein reads CASSEWGAASGNTIYF. The full variable domain, its missing parts supplied by reference TRBV2 and TRBJ1-3, is EPEVTQTPSHQVTQMGQEVILRCVPISNHLYFYWYRQILGQKVEFLVSFYNNEISEKSEIFDDQFSVERPDGSNFTLKIRSTKLEDSAMYFCASSEWGAASGNTIYFGEGSWLTVV.

The CDR3 here is CASSRDRGINQPQHF. The covered CDR3 bases are TGTGCCAGCAGTCGGGACAGGGGGATCAATCAGCCC. This chain links TRBV7-2 with TRBJ1-5; 11 bases fit TRBD1. The CDR3 is cut off 3 residues early in the read; its end comes from the germline J gene. This CDR3 comprises 15 residues. The J segment lost 3 bases and the V segment lost 6 bases, leaving 4 bases of the junction unmatched. The germline gives CDR1 SGHTA, CDR2 FQGNSA.

Points on this clone: The sequenced fragment ends 3 residues before the CDR3 boundary, so the rest is inferred from the germline J gene. The V and J genes are TRBV19 and TRBJ2-7; 7 bases are a match to TRBD1. Germline V gives CDR1 LNHDA, CDR2 SQIVND (reference sequence). The junction had 8 bases not matched to a gene; V was cut back by 3 bases and J by 3 bases. This CDR3 is built from 15 residues. The sequenced part of the CDR3 DNA is TGTGCCAGTAGTATTGCTACCGGGACAGACTACGAG. Its protein is CASSIATGTDYE. The entire CDR3 reads CASSIATGTDYEQYF.

Concerning this clone: The DNA ends 3 residues before the CDR3 does, and the rest of the CDR3 is filled in from the germline J gene. The V gene is TRBV2, the J gene TRBJ1-2; tentatively, D is TRBD1 (6 bases). Germline V gives CDR1 SNHLY, CDR2 FYNNEI. CDR3 length: 15 amino acids. With 6 bases removed from V and 0 bases from J, the gap between germline ends came to 14 bases. The CDR3 region is CASRETGSANYGYTF. The part of the CDR3 DNA that was read is TGTGCCAGCAGAGAAACAGGGTCGGCTAACTATGGC.